This entry lists 29 T cell receptor beta chains sequenced from one sample in a study of regulatory T cells in long-lasting Graves disease. This sample's time point: newly diagnosed GD, antithyroid drugs for less than 3 months. Following extraction of RNA from PBMCs, that RNA was used to make the TCR library. Assembly of TCR beta libraries relied on iRepertoire HTBI primers together with Arm-PCR of CDR3 regions. TCRdb ran MiXCR on the multiplex PCR reads and lists one entry per CDR3 protein. This sample yields 450,000 to 650,000 distinct CDR3 sequences, of which about 16% are seen a single time; around a quarter belongs to the top ten. The same data also contributed to another study, on T cells in Graves' hyperthyroidism and ophthalmopathy.

The material sequenced was peripheral blood mononuclear cells (PBMCs), taken at new diagnosis, from a patient treated with antithyroid drugs. The receptor set was obtained from a woman in her forties or fifties with Graves disease.

V is TRBV5-4 and J is TRBJ2-1, with 14 nucleotides matching TRBD2. Germline V gene lookup returns CDR1 SGHNT and CDR2 YYREEE (reference sequence). V trimming: 3 bases; J trimming: 1 base; junction bases outside the gene matches: 3. The CDR3 runs 17 residues. CDR3 DNA: TGTGCCAGCAGCTCTGGGACTAGCGGGGGATCCTACAATGAGCAGTTCTTC. Its protein product is CASSSGTSGGSYNEQFF. Looking up the rest from reference TRBV5-4 and TRBJ2-1 gives the full variable domain: ETGVTQSPTHLIKTRGQQVTLRCSSQSGHNTVSWYQQALGQGPQFIFQYYREEENGRGNFPPRFSGLQFPNYSSELNVNALELDDSALYLCASSSGTSGGSYNEQFFGPGTRLTVL.

This chain joins TRBV5-1 and TRBJ1-1; 7 positions match TRBD1. CDR1 is SGHRS, CDR2 YFSETQ, per germline. V was pared by 0 bases and J by 0 bases, with 2 bases of the junction left unmatched. The CDR3 has 15 residues. CDR3 nucleotide sequence: TGCGCCAGCAGCTTGGCGGACAGGCTGAACACTGAAGCTTTCTTT. Its translation: CASSLADRLNTEAFF.

The gene calls are TRBV20-1 and TRBJ2-3; D not certain. Trimming removed 1 base at V and 0 bases at J, with 8 bases between. Germline loops: CDR1 DFQATT, CDR2 SNEGSKA (reference sequence). The CDR3 sequence is 14 residues long. The CDR3 sequence: CSARAEPSTDTQYF. The CDR3 nucleotides read TGCAGTGCTAGAGCAGAGCCTAGCACAGATACGCAGTATTTT.

V is TRBV19 and J is TRBJ1-2; tentatively, D is TRBD1 (6 bases). Trimming stripped 5 bases from V and 5 bases from J, with 15 bases between. Germline V gene data show CDR1 as LNHDA and CDR2 as SQIVND (reference sequence). This CDR3 is built from 14 residues. CDR3 DNA sequence: TGTGCCAGTAGTCGCGGCACAGGGAAATATGGCTACACCTTC. Amino acids: CASSRGTGKYGYTF.

There are many counts of this clonotype. At one end the junction does not follow the germline gene, possibly because of a read error. V and J are TRBV10-1 and TRBJ2-3; 8 bases line up with TRBD1. CDR3 length equals 14 residues. Germline CDR1 is WNHNN and CDR2 is SYGVQD (reference sequence). CDR3 nucleotide sequence: TGTGCCAGCAGTGACAGGGGACGCACAGATACGCAGTATTTT. Its protein product is CASSDRGRTDTQYF.

This clonotype occurred many times. V gene TRBV5-5 combines with J gene TRBJ2-1, with 10 positions matching TRBD1. The V segment lost 2 bases and the J segment 6 bases; nucleotides outside the gene matches: 2. This CDR3 is 14 amino acids long. CDR1 and CDR2 from the germline V gene are SGHKS and YYEKEE (reference sequence). DNA for the CDR3: TGTGCCAGCAGCTTTGGACAGGGGGGCAATGAGCAGTTCTTC. Amino acid sequence: CASSFGQGGNEQFF.

This clonotype was seen many times. The chain has TRBV27 and TRBJ1-5; the D is unclear. The CDR3 is 15 amino acids. CDR1 and CDR2 (germline): MNHEY, SMNVEV (reference sequence). The ends were cut back, 3 bases at V and 2 bases at J, with 11 bases in the middle. CDR3 bases: TGTGCCAGCAGTTTGGGTGCCTGGGGCAATCAGCCCCAGCATTTT. This sequence encodes CASSLGAWGNQPQHF.

A note on this clonotype: The conserved final phenylalanine or tryptophan is absent from the CDR3, which likely points to a read error. This chain joins TRBV20-1 and TRBJ2-5, with D unresolved. The germline gives CDR1 DFQATT, CDR2 SNEGSKA (reference sequence). This CDR3 contains 13 residues. The ends were cut back, 4 bases at V and 5 bases at J, with 14 bases in the middle. This chain's CDR3 is CSANLGPWETQYS. For the CDR3, the DNA is TGCAGTGCTAACCTTGGCCCCTGGGAGACCCAGTACTCC.

This clonotype occurred many times. The V and J genes are TRBV10-3 and TRBJ1-2; D uncertain. This CDR3 is 13 amino acids long. CDR1 is ENHRY, CDR2 SYGVKD, per germline. Trimming stripped 2 bases from V and 9 bases from J, with 13 bases between. The CDR3, as DNA: TGTGCCATCAGTGAGGCCGGGGTTATCAGCTACACCTTC. Translated: CAISEAGVISYTF.

The rearrangement joins TRBV5-1 to TRBJ2-1; unclear D gene. V lost 0 bases, J lost 0 bases, and 10 bases lay in between. Germline V lookup: CDR1 SGHRS, CDR2 YFSETQ. This CDR3 region has 16 residues. The CDR3 DNA follows: TGCGCCAGCAGCTTGGCTGCCAACCCCTCCTACAATGAGCAGTTCTTC. Its protein is CASSLAANPSYNEQFF.

This clonotype showed up just a few times. The rearrangement joins TRBV12-3 or TRBV12-4 to TRBJ2-1; TRBD1 aligns across 10 bases. This CDR3 spans 15 amino acids. With V trimmed by 6 bases and J by 9 bases, 11 bases remained unmatched. Written as DNA, the CDR3 is TGTGCCAGCAGCTTCGCCCGGGACAGGGGTGGTGAGCAGTTCTTC. Residues: CASSFARDRGGEQFF.

The sample holds many counts of this clonotype. This chain joins TRBV20-1 and TRBJ2-3; D is perhaps TRBD1 or TRBD2 (5 bases each). The ends were cut back, 3 bases at V and 6 bases at J, with 13 bases in the middle. The CDR3 length is 13 residues. Per the germline V gene, CDR1 is DFQATT and CDR2 is SNEGSKA (reference sequence). Written as DNA, the CDR3 is TGCAGTGCTAGCGGGGCAACCGAGGATACGCAGTATTTT. Its protein is CSASGATEDTQYF.

This clonotype was seen more than once but under ten times. The CDR3 sequence is CATRIEGQETQYF. In nucleotides, the CDR3 is TGTGCCACCCGAATTGAAGGGCAAGAGACCCAGTACTTC. The rearrangement uses TRBV6-1 and TRBJ2-5; D not resolved. Germline CDR1 reads MNHNS; CDR2 reads SASEGT. Between the trimmed V and J ends, which lost 10 bases and 2 bases, there was a span of 14 bases. The CDR3 consists of 13 residues.

V and J are TRBV7-2 and TRBJ2-7; weak D call: TRBD2 (7 bases). V shed 5 bases and J shed 4 bases, with 18 bases lying between them. The CDR3 covers 15 residues. Germline V gene data show CDR1 as SGHTA and CDR2 as FQGNSA. The CDR3 DNA is TGTGCCAGCAGCCCAAAGGGGGGGGAGGGATACGAGCAGTACTTC. As protein: CASSPKGGEGYEQYF.

The chain's CDR3 is CASSAGTAGSQPQHF. The CDR3 DNA sequence: TGTGCCAGCAGTGCCGGGACTGCGGGAAGTCAGCCCCAGCATTTT. This chain uses TRBV6-1 with TRBJ1-5; D might be TRBD1 (5 bases). Germline CDR1 and CDR2: MNHNS and SASEGT. V dropped 4 bases and J dropped 6 bases, with 16 bases sitting between them. The CDR3 extends over 15 amino acids.

This clonotype was seen only a few times. One junction end does not reproduce the germline sequence, and a read error may be involved. The CDR3 nucleotides are TGTGCCAGCAGTAACTCCATCACTACAGGGACGAGGGGGGAGCTGTTTTTT. It encodes CASSNSITTGTRGELFF. The chain joins TRBV6-2 or TRBV6-3 to TRBJ2-2, with D possibly TRBD1 on 6 matching bases. Germline V gene sequence: CDR1 MNHEY, CDR2 SVGEGT. This CDR3 has 17 residues.

This chain uses TRBV5-1 with TRBJ1-6; D is perhaps TRBD1 (6 bases). Deletions cut 1 base from V and 7 bases from J, with 9 bases between. In germline, CDR1 is SGHRS, CDR2 YFSETQ. This CDR3 contains 14 residues. CDR3 residues: CASSLQGLNSPLHF. Written as DNA, the CDR3 is TGCGCCAGCAGCTTGCAGGGGTTGAATTCACCCCTCCACTTT. Drawing the rest from reference TRBV5-1 and TRBJ1-6, the complete variable domain is KAGVTQTPRYLIKTRGQQVTLSCSPISGHRSVSWYQQTPGQGLQFLFEYFSETQRNKGNFPGRFSGRQFSNSRSEMNVSTLELGDSALYLCASSLQGLNSPLHFGNGTRLTVT.

The chain is built from TRBV29-1 and TRBJ2-2; 8 bases are shared with TRBD1. Germline CDR1 SQVTM, CDR2 ANQGSEA. The CDR3 runs to 15 residues. Losses at the gene ends were 2 bases for V and 6 bases for J; bases not matched to a gene: 8. This CDR3 reads CSVEPVDRGSGELFF. The CDR3 nucleotides are TGCAGCGTTGAACCAGTTGACAGGGGTTCCGGGGAGCTGTTTTTT.

This clonotype was seen only a few times. The rearrangement uses TRBV9 and TRBJ2-6, with TRBD1 matching over 7 bases. Looked up from germline, CDR1 is SGDLS and CDR2 is YYNGEE. The CDR3 consists of 18 residues. V lost 4 bases to trimming and J lost 0 bases; unmatched junction nucleotides: 10. The CDR3 sequence: CASSISGTAISGANVLTF. In nucleotides, the CDR3 is TGTGCCAGCAGCATCTCGGGGACAGCGATCTCTGGGGCCAACGTCCTGACTTTC.

This clonotype was counted at least ten times. The J gene is TRBJ1-1, the V gene TRBV5-1, with 7 positions matching TRBD1. After removal of 0 bases from V and 0 bases from J, the junction contained 2 bases not matched to a gene. Germline loops: CDR1 SGHRS, CDR2 YFSETQ. CDR3 size: 15 residues. CDR3 sequence reads: CASSLDQGVNTEAFF. In DNA, the CDR3 is TGCGCCAGCAGCTTGGACCAGGGGGTGAACACTGAAGCTTTCTTT.

The table lists this clonotype with many counts. The gene calls are TRBV11-2 and TRBJ1-1; no clear D gene. Trimming took off 5 bases at V and 5 bases at J, with 9 bases between the two ends. Germline V gene lookup returns CDR1 SGHAT and CDR2 FQNNGV. This CDR3 has 12 amino acids. The CDR3 sequence: CASSQSGTEAFF. The CDR3 nucleotides are TGTGCCAGCAGCCAAAGTGGGACTGAAGCTTTCTTT. Combining the CDR3 with reference TRBV11-2 and TRBJ1-1 gives the whole variable domain EAGVAQSPRYKIIEKRQSVAFWCNPISGHATLYWYQQILGQGPKLLIQFQNNGVVDDSQLPKDRFSAERLKGVDSTLKIQPAKLEDSAVYLCASSQSGTEAFFGQGTRLTVV.

The V and J genes are TRBV19 and TRBJ2-3; no clear D gene. Germline-derived CDR1 and CDR2 are LNHDA and SQIVND (reference sequence). The V end lost 5 bases, the J end lost 4 bases, and 7 bases lay between the germline ends. This CDR3 has 12 residues. The CDR3 protein is CASSQLSDTQYF. As DNA, the CDR3 is TGTGCCAGTAGTCAACTGTCAGATACGCAGTATTTT.

This chain links TRBV12-3 or TRBV12-4 with TRBJ2-2, with D maybe TRBD1 (6 bases). Trimming took off 6 bases at V and 7 bases at J, with 6 bases between the two ends. The CDR3 contains 11 residues. CDR3: CASSRGGELFF. The CDR3 nucleotides read TGTGCCAGCAGCAGGGGCGGGGAGCTGTTTTTT.

The gene calls are TRBV9 and TRBJ2-7, with D uncertain. CDR1 and CDR2 (germline): SGDLS, YYNGEE. V was cut by 4 bases and J by 3 bases, with 14 bases left in between. The CDR3 is made up of 14 amino acids. CDR3 loop: CASSPADKGYEQYF. The DNA for the CDR3 is TGTGCCAGCAGCCCGGCTGATAAGGGCTACGAGCAGTACTTC.

This clonotype was seen at least ten times. The chain has TRBV2 and TRBJ1-5, with a tentative D call TRBD1 (5 bases). V was shortened by 6 bases and J by 1 base, with 13 bases between the two germline ends. Per the germline V gene, CDR1 is SNHLY and CDR2 is FYNNEI. The CDR3 is made up of 15 amino acids. CDR3 in amino acids: CASSGQGGSNQPQHF. CDR3 DNA: TGTGCCAGCAGCGGGCAGGGTGGCAGCAATCAGCCCCAGCATTTT.

The chain recombines TRBV20-1 with TRBJ2-7, with D possibly called TRBD1 or TRBD2 (6 bases each). Trimming removed 0 bases at V and 3 bases at J, with 24 bases between. CDR1 is DFQATT, CDR2 SNEGSKA, per germline (reference sequence). The CDR3 runs 18 residues. The DNA of the CDR3 is TGCAGTGCTAGAGAAAAGGGGGGAGAGGAGCGGACCTACTACGAGCAGTACTTC. Amino acid sequence: CSAREKGGEERTYYEQYF.

This clonotype was seen ten or more times. The chain is built from TRBV28 and TRBJ1-1; tentative D call: TRBD1 (6 bases). CDR1 is MDHEN, CDR2 SYDVKM, per germline. The CDR3 runs 15 residues. Trimming took off 1 base at V and 5 bases at J, with 14 bases between the two ends. Here the CDR3 DNA reads TGTGCCAGCAGTTTATCCCCGACAGGAAGGACTGAAGCTTTCTTT. It translates to CASSLSPTGRTEAFF.

The table lists this clonotype with many counts. A junction boundary mismatches the germline segment, possibly from a read error. The chain combines TRBV4-2 with TRBJ1-1; D is possibly TRBD1 (6 bases). Germline lookup yields CDR1 LGHNA and CDR2 YNFKEQ. This CDR3 spans 13 amino acids. This CDR3 is CASSQSTRGHKIF. Here the CDR3 DNA reads TGTGCCAGCAGCCAATCCACTCGGGGGCACAAGATCTTT.

As regards this clonotype: A single base separates this from a much larger clone, so it may be a read error. The V and J genes are TRBV2 and TRBJ2-1; D gene uncertain. Germline CDR1 reads SNHLY; CDR2 reads FYNNEI. The CDR3 loop spans 10 amino acids. For the CDR3, the DNA is TGTGCCAGCAGTGAGGTAGAGCGGTTCTTC. Protein: CASSEVERFF.